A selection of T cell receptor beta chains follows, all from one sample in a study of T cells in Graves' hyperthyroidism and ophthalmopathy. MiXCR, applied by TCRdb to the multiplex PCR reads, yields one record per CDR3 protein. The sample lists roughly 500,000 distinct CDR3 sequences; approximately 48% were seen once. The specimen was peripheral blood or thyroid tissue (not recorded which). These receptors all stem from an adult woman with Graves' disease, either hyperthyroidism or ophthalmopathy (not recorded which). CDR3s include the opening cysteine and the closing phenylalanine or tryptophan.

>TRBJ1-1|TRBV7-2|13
CASSSQGNTEAFF
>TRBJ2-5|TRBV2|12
CASRSDRETQYF
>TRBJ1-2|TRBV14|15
CASSQDHQSVNGYTF
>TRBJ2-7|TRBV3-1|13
CASSQEGPYEQYF
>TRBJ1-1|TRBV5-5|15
CASSTRQGAITEAFF
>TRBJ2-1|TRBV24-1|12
CATSDLTREQFF
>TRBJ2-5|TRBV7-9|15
CASSLARAGEETQYF
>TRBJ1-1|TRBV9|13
CASSVGTAGEAFF
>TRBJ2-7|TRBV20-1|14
CSARPWTSRYEQYF
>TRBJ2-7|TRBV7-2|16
CASSVTSGGGAYEQYF
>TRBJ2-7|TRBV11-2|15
CASSLLGDRGYEQYF
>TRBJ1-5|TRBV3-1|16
CASSQAGTESNQPQHF
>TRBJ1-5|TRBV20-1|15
CSARDRRFSNQPQHF
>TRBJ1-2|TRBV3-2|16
CASSQGIRGGNYGYTF
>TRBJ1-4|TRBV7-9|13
CASSANPNEKLFF
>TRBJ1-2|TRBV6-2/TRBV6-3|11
CASTDFHGYTF
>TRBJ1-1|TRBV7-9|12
CASSIPNTEAFF
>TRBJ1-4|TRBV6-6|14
CASSYGQRNEKLFF
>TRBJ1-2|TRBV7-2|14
CASRGQGWNYGYTF
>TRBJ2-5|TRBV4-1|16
CASSLSGITTMETQYF
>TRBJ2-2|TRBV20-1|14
CSATGTMNTGELFF
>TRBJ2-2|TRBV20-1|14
CSAPPGANTGELFF
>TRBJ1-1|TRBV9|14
CASSTGPLNTEAFF
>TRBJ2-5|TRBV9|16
CASSVGGRGLQETQYF
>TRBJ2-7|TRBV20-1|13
CSALIRTGYEQYF
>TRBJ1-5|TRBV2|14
CATCRGQGDQPQHF
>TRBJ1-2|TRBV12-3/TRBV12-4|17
CASSLGPGTGSHYGYTF
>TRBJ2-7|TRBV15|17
CATSRDLPKRQVYEQYF
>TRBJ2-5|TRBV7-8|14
CASSLGLGRETQYF
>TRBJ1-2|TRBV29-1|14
CSVEISIANYGYTF
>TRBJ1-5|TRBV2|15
CASSLQGAYNQLQHF
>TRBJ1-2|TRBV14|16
CASRSTGTDINYGYTF
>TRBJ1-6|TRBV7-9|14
CASSSGRDNSPLHF
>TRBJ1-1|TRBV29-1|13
CSVVVGSDTEAFF
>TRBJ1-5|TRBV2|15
CASRPGSSLGQPQHF
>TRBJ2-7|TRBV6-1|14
CASSARRGQGEQYF
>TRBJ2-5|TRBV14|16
CASSRDRATGGETQYF
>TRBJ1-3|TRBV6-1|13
CASSEDRGNTIYF
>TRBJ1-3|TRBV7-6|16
CASSPNLGRGGNTIYF
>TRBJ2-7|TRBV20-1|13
CSASVPGVDEQYF
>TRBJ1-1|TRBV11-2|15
CASSSFTGTGHSPFF
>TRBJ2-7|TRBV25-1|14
CASRDWDRIYEQYF
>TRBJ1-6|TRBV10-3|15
CAISVDRRLNSPLHF
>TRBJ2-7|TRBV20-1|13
CSARVLGTYEQYF
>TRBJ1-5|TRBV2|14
CASSESDRGQPQHF
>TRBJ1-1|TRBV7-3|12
CASRWAGTEAFF
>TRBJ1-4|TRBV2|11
CASIAATKLFF
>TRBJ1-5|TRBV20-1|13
CSASSYSNQPQHF
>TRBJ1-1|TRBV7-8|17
CASSLARTGLGEAEAFF
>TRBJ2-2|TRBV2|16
CASRVEWDYYTGELFF